The 12 T cell receptor beta chains presented below share a single source sample, sequenced in a study of shared clonotypes between healthy human individuals. Sequencing used immunoSEQ multiplex PCR; TCRdb keeps in-frame clones, though not all of them. The repertoire holds 2 million to 2.5 million clones, with approximately 95% as singletons. Sequenced: naive CD4+ T cells from PBMCs. Subset indicated: CD45RA+ positively selected. These receptors were obtained from a man between 18 and 29 years old in good health. Some clones in this sample may be carry-over from other donors' samples.

The chain recombines TRBV18 with TRBJ2-5, with D perhaps TRBD1 or TRBD2 (5 bases each). Germline V CDR1 and CDR2: KGHSH, LQKENI. The V end lost 3 bases, the J end lost 3 bases, and 14 bases lay between the germline ends. The CDR3 runs 15 residues. The CDR3 DNA follows: TGTGCCAGCTCACCTCCGGGACGGACAAAAGAGACCCAGTACTTC. Amino acids: CASSPPGRTKETQYF. Together with reference TRBV18 and TRBJ2-5, the CDR3 gives the full variable domain: NAGVMQNPRHLVRRRGQEARLRCSPMKGHSHVYWYRQLPEEGLKFMVYLQKENIIDESGMPKERFSAEFPKEGPSILRIQQVVRGDSAAYFCASSPPGRTKETQYFGPGTRLLVL.

The chain combines TRBV10-3 with TRBJ2-7, with 11 nucleotides matching TRBD2. The germline CDR1 and CDR2 sequences are ENHRY and SYGVKD. V trimming: 8 bases; J trimming: 2 bases; junction bases outside the gene matches: 14. The CDR3 loop spans 17 amino acids. CDR3: CAIALAGVRDFAYEQYF. The CDR3 DNA reads TGTGCCATCGCACTAGCGGGAGTGAGGGATTTTGCCTACGAGCAGTACTTC.

This chain connects TRBV6-5 to TRBJ1-2, with D perhaps TRBD1 (5 bases). The CDR3 extends over 15 amino acids. V was trimmed by 4 bases and J by 8 bases, leaving 20 bases between them. In germline, CDR1 is MNHEY, CDR2 SVGAGI. The CDR3 DNA follows: TGTGCCAGCAGTTCCGACCGGGACGGACGAAGAGGCTACACCTTC. Amino acids: CASSSDRDGRRGYTF.

The genes are TRBV11-2 and TRBJ2-5; 10 bases align to TRBD2. Germline V gene sequence: CDR1 SGHAT, CDR2 FQNNGV. The ends lost 2 bases at V and 4 bases at J; junction bases unmatched: 7. The CDR3 is 16 amino acids. This CDR3 reads CASSLYSSGRGETQYF. The CDR3 DNA reads TGTGCCAGCAGCTTATATTCTAGCGGGAGAGGAGAGACCCAGTACTTC.

V and J are TRBV5-6 and TRBJ2-2; D gene uncertain. The CDR3 runs 12 residues. Germline CDR1 SGHDT, CDR2 YYEEEE. Trimming shortened V by 2 bases and J by 6 bases, and 5 bases separated the two germline ends. CDR3 in amino acids: CASSFRPGELFF. CDR3 bases: TGTGCCAGCAGCTTCAGGCCCGGGGAGCTGTTTTTT.

The gene calls are TRBV14 and TRBJ2-7, with 9 bases fitting TRBD1. The J segment lost 5 bases and the V segment lost 3 bases, leaving 8 bases of the junction unmatched. CDR1 and CDR2 (germline): SGHDN, FVKESK. This CDR3 is built from 15 residues. CDR3 sequence: CASSHYRGRRDEQYF. The CDR3 DNA reads TGTGCCAGCAGCCACTACAGGGGGCGTCGTGACGAGCAGTACTTC.

The V call is TRBV7-8, the J call TRBJ2-3, with 7 nucleotides matching TRBD2. This CDR3 has 16 amino acids. V dropped 3 bases and J dropped 2; count of bases not matched to a gene: 8. Germline CDR1 SGHVS, CDR2 FQNEAQ. The CDR3 DNA reads TGTGCCAGCAGCTTTACCGGGACTACATTCACAGATACGCAGTATTTT. Its protein is CASSFTGTTFTDTQYF.

This chain joins TRBV10-1 and TRBJ2-4; no firm D call. V shed 11 bases and J shed 1 base, with 12 bases lying between them. The CDR3 totals 13 residues. CDR1 and CDR2 (germline): WNHNN, SYGVQD (reference sequence). CDR3: CAGIVGAKNIQYF. CDR3 coding DNA: TGCGCCGGAATCGTCGGGGCCAAAAACATTCAGTACTTC.

The chain uses TRBV10-3 and TRBJ2-3; 8 bases line up with TRBD1. V was pared by 3 bases and J by 4 bases, with 9 bases of the junction left unmatched. This CDR3 contains 16 residues. Germline values: CDR1 ENHRY, CDR2 SYGVKD. CDR3 bases: TGTGCCATCAGTGAAAGTCAGGGGGCCCTCGCAGATACGCAGTATTTT. Amino acids: CAISESQGALADTQYF.

The rearrangement uses TRBV5-1 and TRBJ2-7; a weak D match, TRBD2 (5 bases). Germline values: CDR1 SGHRS, CDR2 YFSETQ. CDR3 size: 13 residues. V gave up 7 bases and J gave up 6 bases, with 17 bases separating them. CDR3 sequence reads: CASRTHLEGEQYF. Written as DNA, the CDR3 is TGCGCCAGCCGGACTCACTTAGAGGGCGAGCAGTACTTC.

The chain is built from TRBV6-6 and TRBJ1-1, with D hard to call. The V gene lost 8 bases and the J gene lost 7 bases, with 11 bases spanning the gap. CDR3 length: 11 residues. Looked up from germline, CDR1 is MNHNY and CDR2 is SVGAGI (reference sequence). CDR3 sequence reads: CASRSRLEAFF. For the CDR3, the DNA is TGTGCCAGCCGTTCTCGCCTTGAAGCTTTCTTT.

The rearrangement joins TRBV11-2 to TRBJ1-3; D not resolved. Germline-derived CDR1 and CDR2 are SGHAT and FQNNGV. The V gene lost 2 bases and the J gene lost 4 bases, with 18 bases spanning the gap. CDR3 length: 17 amino acids. CDR3 region: CASSLQSWRARGNTIYF. As DNA, the CDR3 is TGTGCCAGCAGCTTACAAAGCTGGAGGGCGAGAGGAAACACCATATATTTT.